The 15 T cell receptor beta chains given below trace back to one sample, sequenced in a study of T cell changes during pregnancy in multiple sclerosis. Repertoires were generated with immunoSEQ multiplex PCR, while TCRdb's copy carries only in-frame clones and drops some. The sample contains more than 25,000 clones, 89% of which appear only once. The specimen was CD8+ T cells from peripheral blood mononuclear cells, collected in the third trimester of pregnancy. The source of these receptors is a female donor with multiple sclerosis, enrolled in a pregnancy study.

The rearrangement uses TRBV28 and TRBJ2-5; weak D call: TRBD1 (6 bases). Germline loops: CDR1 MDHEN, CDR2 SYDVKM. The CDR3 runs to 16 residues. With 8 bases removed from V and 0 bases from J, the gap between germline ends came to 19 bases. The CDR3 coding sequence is TGTGCCAGCGGTCTGGGTACAGGGCTTTACCAAGAGACCCAGTACTTC. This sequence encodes CASGLGTGLYQETQYF.

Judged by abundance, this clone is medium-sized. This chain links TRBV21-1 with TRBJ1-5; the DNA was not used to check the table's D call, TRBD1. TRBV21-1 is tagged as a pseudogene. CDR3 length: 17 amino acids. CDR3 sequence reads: CASRKAGQGLRNQPQHF. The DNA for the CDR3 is TGTGCCAGCAGGAAGGCGGGACAGGGGTTGCGCAATCAGCCCCAGCATTTT.

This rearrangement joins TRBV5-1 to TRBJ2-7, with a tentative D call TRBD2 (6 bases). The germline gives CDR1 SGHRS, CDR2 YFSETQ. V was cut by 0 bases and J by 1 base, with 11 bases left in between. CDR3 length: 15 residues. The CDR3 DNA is TGCGCCAGCAGCTTGGAGGCTAGCGCTTCCTACGAGCAGTACTTC. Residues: CASSLEASASYEQYF.

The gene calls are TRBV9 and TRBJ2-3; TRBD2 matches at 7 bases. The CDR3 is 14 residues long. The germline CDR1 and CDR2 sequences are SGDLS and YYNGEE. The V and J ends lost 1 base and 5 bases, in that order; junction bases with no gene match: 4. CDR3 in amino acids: CASSVSTSRDTQYF. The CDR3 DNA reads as TGTGCCAGCAGCGTATCGACTAGCCGAGATACGCAGTATTTT.

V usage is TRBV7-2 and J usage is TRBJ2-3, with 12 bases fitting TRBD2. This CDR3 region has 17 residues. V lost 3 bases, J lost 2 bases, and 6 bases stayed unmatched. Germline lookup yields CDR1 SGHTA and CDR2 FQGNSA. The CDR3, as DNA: TGTGCCAGCAGCTTGTCTGGACTAGCGGGGTACACAGATACGCAGTATTTT. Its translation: CASSLSGLAGYTDTQYF.

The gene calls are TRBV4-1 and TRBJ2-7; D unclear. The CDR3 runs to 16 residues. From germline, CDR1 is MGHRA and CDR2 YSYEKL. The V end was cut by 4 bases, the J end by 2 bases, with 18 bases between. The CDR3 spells CASSPRGINNPYEQYF. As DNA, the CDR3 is TGCGCCAGCAGCCCAAGAGGTATCAACAACCCCTACGAGCAGTACTTC.

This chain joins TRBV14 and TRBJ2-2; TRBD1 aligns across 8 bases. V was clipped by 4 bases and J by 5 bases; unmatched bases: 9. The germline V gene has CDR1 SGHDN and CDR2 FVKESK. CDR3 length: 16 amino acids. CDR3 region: CASSLRGQGRTGELFF. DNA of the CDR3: TGTGCCAGCAGCCTTCGCGGACAGGGACGGACCGGGGAGCTGTTTTTT. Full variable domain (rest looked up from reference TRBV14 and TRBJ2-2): EAGVTQFPSHSVIEKGQTVTLRCDPISGHDNLYWYRRVMGKEIKFLLHFVKESKQDESGMPNNRFLAERTGGTYSTLKVQPAELEDSGVYFCASSLRGQGRTGELFFGEGSRLTVL.

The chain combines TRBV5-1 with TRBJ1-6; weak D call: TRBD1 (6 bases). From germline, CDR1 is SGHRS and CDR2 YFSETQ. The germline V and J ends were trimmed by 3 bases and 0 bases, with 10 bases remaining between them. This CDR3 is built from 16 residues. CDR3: CASSSGDSSYNSPLHF. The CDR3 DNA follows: TGCGCCAGCAGCTCAGGGGATAGCTCCTATAATTCACCCCTCCACTTT.

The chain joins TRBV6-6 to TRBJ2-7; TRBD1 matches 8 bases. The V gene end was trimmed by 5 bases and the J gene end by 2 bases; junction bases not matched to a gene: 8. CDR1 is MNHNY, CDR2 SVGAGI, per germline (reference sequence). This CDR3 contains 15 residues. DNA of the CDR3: TGTGCCAGCAGTAAGACAGGGGAAGGGGCCTACGAGCAGTACTTC. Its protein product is CASSKTGEGAYEQYF.

The CDR3 nucleotides are TGTGCCAGCAGCCTCAGGGGGCCCTCCTACGAGCAGTACTTC. It yields the protein CASSLRGPSYEQYF. The rearrangement uses TRBV6-1 and TRBJ2-7, with 8 bases identical to TRBD1. The CDR3 is 14 residues long. V lost 6 bases to trimming and J lost 0 bases; unmatched junction nucleotides: 4. In germline, CDR1 is MNHNS, CDR2 SASEGT.

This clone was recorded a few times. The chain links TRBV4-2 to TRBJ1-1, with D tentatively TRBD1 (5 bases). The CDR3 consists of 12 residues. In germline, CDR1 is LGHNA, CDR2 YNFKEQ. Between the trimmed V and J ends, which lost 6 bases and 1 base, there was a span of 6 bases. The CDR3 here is CASSQGNTEAFF. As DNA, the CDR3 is TGTGCCAGCAGTCAGGGGAACACTGAAGCTTTCTTT.

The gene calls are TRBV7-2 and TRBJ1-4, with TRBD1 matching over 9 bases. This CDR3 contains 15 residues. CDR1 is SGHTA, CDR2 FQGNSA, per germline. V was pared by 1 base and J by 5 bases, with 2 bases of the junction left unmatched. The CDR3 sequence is CASSLGDRVNEKLFF. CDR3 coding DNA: TGTGCCAGCAGCTTAGGGGACAGGGTCAATGAAAAACTGTTTTTT.

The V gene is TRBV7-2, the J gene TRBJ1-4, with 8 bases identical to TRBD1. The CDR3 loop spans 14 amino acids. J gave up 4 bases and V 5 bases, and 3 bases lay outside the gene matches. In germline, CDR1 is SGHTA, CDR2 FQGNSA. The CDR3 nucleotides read TGTGCCAGCAGCCGACAGGGGCGTAATGAAAAACTGTTTTTT. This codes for CASSRQGRNEKLFF.

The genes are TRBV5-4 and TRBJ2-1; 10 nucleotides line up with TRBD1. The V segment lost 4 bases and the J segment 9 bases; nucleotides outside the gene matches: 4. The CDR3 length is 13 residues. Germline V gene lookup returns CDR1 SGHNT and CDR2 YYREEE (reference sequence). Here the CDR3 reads CASSPGTGVEQFF. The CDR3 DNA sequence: TGTGCCAGCAGCCCGGGGACAGGGGTTGAGCAGTTCTTC.

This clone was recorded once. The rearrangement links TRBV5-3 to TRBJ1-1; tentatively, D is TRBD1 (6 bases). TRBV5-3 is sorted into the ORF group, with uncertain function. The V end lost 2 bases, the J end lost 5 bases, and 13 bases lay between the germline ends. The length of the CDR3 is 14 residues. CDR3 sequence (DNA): TGTGCCAGAAGCTTACCCACAGGGAGAACTGAAGCTTTCTTT. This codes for CARSLPTGRTEAFF.